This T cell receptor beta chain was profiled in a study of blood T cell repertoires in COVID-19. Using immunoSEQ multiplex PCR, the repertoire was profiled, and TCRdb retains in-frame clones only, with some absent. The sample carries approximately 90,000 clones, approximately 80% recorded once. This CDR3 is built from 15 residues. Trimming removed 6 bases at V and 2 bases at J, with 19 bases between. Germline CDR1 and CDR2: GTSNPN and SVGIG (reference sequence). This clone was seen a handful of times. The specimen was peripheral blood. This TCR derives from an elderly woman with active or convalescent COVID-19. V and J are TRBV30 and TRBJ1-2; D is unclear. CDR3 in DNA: TGTGCCTGCCCCGAGGGAGGGTTGGGGAACTATGGCTACACCTTC. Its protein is CACPEGGLGNYGYTF.